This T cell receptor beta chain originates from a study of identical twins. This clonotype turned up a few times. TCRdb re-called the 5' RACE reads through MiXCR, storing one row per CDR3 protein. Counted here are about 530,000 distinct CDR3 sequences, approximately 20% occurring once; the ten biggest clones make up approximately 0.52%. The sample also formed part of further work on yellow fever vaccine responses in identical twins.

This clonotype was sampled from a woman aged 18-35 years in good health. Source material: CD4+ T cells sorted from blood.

The CDR3 here is CASSLRLAGGFSYNEQFF. The CDR3, as DNA: TGTGCCAGCAGTTTAAGGCTAGCGGGAGGCTTCTCCTACAATGAGCAGTTCTTC. The gene calls are TRBV12-3 or TRBV12-4 and TRBJ2-1, with 11 bases that match TRBD2. The CDR3 covers 18 residues. V was clipped by 2 bases and J by 0 bases; unmatched bases: 6.